One sample yielded the 16 T cell receptor beta chains listed below, sequenced in a study of glioma-infiltrating T cells. TCR alpha and beta CDR3 regions were amplified from RNA using iRepertoire nested multiplex PCR. TCRdb passed the multiplex PCR reads through MiXCR, listing each CDR3 protein once. The table records approximately 140,000 distinct CDR3 sequences, around 23% of them present only once. Sequencing used glioma tissue, nonneoplastic brain tissue, or PBMCs (not recorded which). These receptors originate from a human donor with low-grade glioma or glioblastoma, undergoing nonglioma brain surgery, or in good health (not recorded which).

As to this clonotype: The CDR3 end shows no conserved phenylalanine or tryptophan, and so a read error is likely. V and J are TRBV5-4 and TRBJ1-5; no clear D gene. The CDR3 totals 14 residues. V lost 4 bases to trimming and J lost 3 bases, with 11 bases between them. The V gene's germline CDR1 is SGHNT and CDR2 YYREEE (reference sequence). CDR3 coding DNA: TGTGCCAGCAGCCGCCTCGGGGACAATCAGCCCCAGCATTTA. Amino acids: CASSRLGDNQPQHL.

This clonotype has a handful of counts. This chain joins TRBV2 and TRBJ1-5; 12 bases are shared with TRBD1. The ends lost 9 bases at V and 7 bases at J; junction bases unmatched: 7. The CDR3 has 14 amino acids. Germline-derived CDR1 and CDR2 are SNHLY and FYNNEI. CDR3 coding DNA: TGTGCCAGTAACCGGGACAGGGGGCCCCAGCCCCAGCATTTT. Residues: CASNRDRGPQPQHF. Full variable domain (missing parts from reference TRBV2 and TRBJ1-5): EPEVTQTPSHQVTQMGQEVILRCVPISNHLYFYWYRQILGQKVEFLVSFYNNEISEKSEIFDDQFSVERPDGSNFTLKIRSTKLEDSAMYFCASNRDRGPQPQHFGDGTRLSIL.

This chain uses TRBV15 with TRBJ2-3, with 8 bases fitting TRBD1. V was clipped by 0 bases and J by 4 bases; unmatched bases: 0. The germline gives CDR1 LNHNV, CDR2 YYDKDF (reference sequence). The CDR3 runs 14 residues. The CDR3 DNA reads as TGTGCCACCAGCAGAGAACAGGGGGCAGATACGCAGTATTTT. Translated, it gives CATSREQGADTQYF.

V usage is TRBV4-1 and J usage is TRBJ2-1; D possibly uses TRBD1 or TRBD2 (5 bases each). V lost 0 bases, J lost 4 bases, and 25 bases lay in between. Germline lookup yields CDR1 MGHRA and CDR2 YSYEKL. This CDR3 has 20 residues. The CDR3 DNA reads TGCGCCAGCAGCCAAGACCCAGCTATAGGGACCATTGGGGGATACAATGAGCAGTTCTTC. Translation gives CASSQDPAIGTIGGYNEQFF.

The chain recombines TRBV6-6 with TRBJ1-5, with a possible D match to TRBD1 (5 bases). Germline V CDR1 and CDR2: MNHNY, SVGAGI (reference sequence). The CDR3 spans 15 residues. V was cut by 8 bases and J by 1 base, with 15 bases left in between. CDR3 loop: CASGTPAGSNQPQHF. In DNA, the CDR3 is TGTGCCAGCGGTACCCCTGCAGGGAGCAATCAGCCCCAGCATTTT.

This chain connects TRBV7-9 to TRBJ2-5; 7 positions match TRBD2. V was pared by 5 bases and J by 5 bases, with 5 bases of the junction left unmatched. The CDR3 contains 13 residues. Germline lookup yields CDR1 SEHNR and CDR2 FQNEAQ (reference sequence). CDR3 residues: CASSLIGGETQYF. For the CDR3, the DNA is TGTGCCAGCAGCCTTATCGGGGGGGAGACCCAGTACTTC.

V gene TRBV28 combines with J gene TRBJ2-7; D perhaps matches TRBD1 (5 bases). The V end was cut by 3 bases, the J end by 1 base, with 7 bases between. Germline V lookup: CDR1 MDHEN, CDR2 SYDVKM. There are 13 residues in the CDR3. The CDR3 sequence is CASSFGQSYEQYV. The CDR3 DNA sequence: TGTGCCAGCAGTTTTGGACAATCCTACGAGCAGTACGTC.

About this clonotype: This may stem from a read error, because a much larger clone lies one nucleotide away. This rearrangement joins TRBV28 to TRBJ2-1; D may be TRBD1 (5 bases). The CDR3 sequence is 12 residues long. The V end was cut by 5 bases, the J end by 10 bases, with 12 bases between. Germline V lookup: CDR1 MDHEN, CDR2 SYDVKM. The CDR3: CASSIQVQEQFF. The CDR3 nucleotides read TGTGCCAGCAGTATACAGGTCCAGGAGCAGTTCTTC.

The chain employs TRBV29-1 and TRBJ1-1; D is ambiguous. V was clipped by 4 bases and J by 4 bases, with 10 bases between them. The V gene's germline CDR1 is SQVTM and CDR2 ANQGSEA. This CDR3 has 12 amino acids. CDR3 loop: CSVGMGTTEAFF. CDR3 nucleotide sequence: TGCAGCGTTGGTATGGGAACCACTGAAGCTTTCTTT.

This clonotype turned up a few times. This chain connects TRBV6-6 to TRBJ2-1; TRBD2 agrees at 7 bases. This CDR3 is 16 amino acids long. CDR1 is MNHNY and CDR2 is SVGAGI in the germline V gene (reference sequence). V gave up 0 bases and J gave up 1 base; unmatched junction bases: 3. CDR3 coding DNA: TGTGCCAGCAGTTACTCGGGGGGGGGGTCCTACAATGAGCAGTTCTTC. Translation: CASSYSGGGSYNEQFF.

Comment on this clonotype: Germline and junction disagree at one end, which may indicate a read error. V is TRBV28 and J is TRBJ1-1; TRBD1 matches at 9 bases. Per the germline V gene, CDR1 is MDHEN and CDR2 is SYDVKM. The CDR3 runs to 19 residues. As DNA, the CDR3 is TGTGCCAGCAGTCCGACCTTGGGGGGGACCGGGACAGGGAATATTGAAGCTCTCTTT. Its translation: CASSPTLGGTGTGNIEALF.

This chain joins TRBV7-2 and TRBJ1-1, with D tentatively TRBD1 (5 bases). CDR1 is SGHTA and CDR2 is FQGNSA in the germline V gene. The V and J ends lost 4 bases and 2 bases respectively, with 20 bases between them. CDR3 length: 17 amino acids. DNA of the CDR3: TGTGCCAGCAGCTCCTACGGGGCCAGAGCTTTTAACACTGAAGCTTTCTTT. Translation: CASSSYGARAFNTEAFF.

The chain carries TRBV19 and TRBJ1-2; TRBD1 matches 8 bases. Looked up from germline, CDR1 is LNHDA and CDR2 is SQIVND (reference sequence). V dropped 4 bases and J dropped 4; count of bases not matched to a gene: 8. The CDR3 extends over 15 amino acids. CDR3 coding DNA: TGTGCCAGTAGTAGGGCGGAAGACAGGGGCTATGGCTACACCTTC. It codes for CASSRAEDRGYGYTF.

This clonotype was recorded at least ten times. This chain uses TRBV20-1 with TRBJ2-3; D unresolved. Germline lookup yields CDR1 DFQATT and CDR2 SNEGSKA (reference sequence). The germline V and J ends were trimmed by 3 bases and 1 base, with 14 bases remaining between them. The length of the CDR3 is 15 residues. The CDR3: CSARGTAGRTDTQYF. The CDR3 coding sequence is TGCAGTGCTAGGGGAACGGCAGGCCGCACAGATACGCAGTATTTT.

The chain uses TRBV27 and TRBJ2-3; D might be TRBD2 (7 bases). CDR3 length: 14 residues. Germline V gene data show CDR1 as MNHEY and CDR2 as SMNVEV (reference sequence). V was shortened by 8 bases and J by 1 base, with 13 bases between the two germline ends. The CDR3 sequence: CASGGAFGTDTQYF. In DNA form, the CDR3 reads TGTGCCAGCGGGGGGGCTTTTGGCACAGATACGCAGTATTTT.

The table lists this clonotype with many counts. The rearrangement joins TRBV20-1 to TRBJ2-1; TRBD1 agrees at 7 bases. Trimming at V came to 6 bases and at J to 8 bases, leaving 4 bases not matched to a gene. CDR1 is DFQATT, CDR2 SNEGSKA, per germline (reference sequence). The CDR3 runs to 11 residues. The CDR3 DNA sequence: TGCAGTGCGCACAGGGGCGATGAGCAGTTCTTC. Its translation: CSAHRGDEQFF.